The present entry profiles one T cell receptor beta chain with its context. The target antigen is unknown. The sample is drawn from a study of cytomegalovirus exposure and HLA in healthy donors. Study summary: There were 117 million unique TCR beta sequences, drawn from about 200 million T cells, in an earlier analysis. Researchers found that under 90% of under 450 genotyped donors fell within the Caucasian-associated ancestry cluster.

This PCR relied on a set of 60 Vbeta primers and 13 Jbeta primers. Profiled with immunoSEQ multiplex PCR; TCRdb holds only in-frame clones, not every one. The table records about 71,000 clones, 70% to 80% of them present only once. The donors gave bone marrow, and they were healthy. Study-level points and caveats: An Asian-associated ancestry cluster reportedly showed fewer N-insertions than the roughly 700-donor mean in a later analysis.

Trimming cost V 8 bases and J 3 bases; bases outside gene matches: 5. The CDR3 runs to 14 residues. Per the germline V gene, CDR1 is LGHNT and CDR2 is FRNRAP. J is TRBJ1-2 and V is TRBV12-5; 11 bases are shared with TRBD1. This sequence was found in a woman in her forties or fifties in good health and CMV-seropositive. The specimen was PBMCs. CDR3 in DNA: TGTGCTAGTTCCCGGGGACAGGGGGACTATGGCTACACCTTC. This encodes CASSRGQGDYGYTF.